The 27 T cell receptor beta chains listed next were all sequenced from one sample in a study of T-cell memory formation after mild COVID-19. TCRdb called the 5' RACE reads again in MiXCR, with one record for every CDR3 protein. The table has about 250,000 distinct CDR3 sequences, under 20% seen once; the top ten hold roughly 24%. Sequenced input: PBMCs or a T cell subset sorted from them (not recorded which). These receptors originate from a man aged 18 to 29 who had mild COVID-19 (a few samples of this study predate the infection). Cell type and time point are not known.

This clonotype was found a few times. The J gene is TRBJ1-1, the V gene TRBV5-6; the D gene is possibly TRBD1 (5 bases). V lost 0 bases and J 3 bases, leaving 15 bases between the germline ends. The germline V gene encodes CDR1 SGHDT and CDR2 YYEEEE. CDR3 size: 16 residues. As DNA, the CDR3 is TGTGCCAGCAGCTTGGACAGGCTCTTTTCGGACACTGAAGCTTTCTTT. Its protein product is CASSLDRLFSDTEAFF.

The chain combines TRBV4-1 with TRBJ2-3; TRBD1 agrees at 7 bases. There are 15 residues in the CDR3. V lost 1 base, J lost 3 bases, and 4 bases stayed unmatched. Germline V gives CDR1 MGHRA, CDR2 YSYEKL. In DNA form, the CDR3 reads TGCGCCAGCAGCCAAGGGCAGGGGGATACAGATACGCAGTATTTT. This translates into CASSQGQGDTDTQYF.

The rearrangement joins TRBV4-3 to TRBJ2-3, with D unresolved. The germline gives CDR1 LGHNA, CDR2 YSLEER. The CDR3 contains 16 residues. The V and J ends lost 5 bases and 6 bases respectively, with 21 bases between them. The CDR3 loop is CASSEQSPHQADTQYF. The CDR3 DNA reads as TGCGCCAGCAGCGAACAGAGCCCTCATCAAGCTGATACGCAGTATTTT.

The chain uses TRBV6-2 or TRBV6-3 and TRBJ2-7, with 7 bases identical to TRBD1. Trimming took 4 bases from V and 4 from J; bases not matched to a gene: 10. The CDR3 runs to 15 residues. Germline V gene sequence: CDR1 MNHEY, CDR2 SVGEGT. CDR3 in amino acids: CASSSPGQILYEQYV. The DNA of the CDR3 is TGTGCCAGCAGTTCCCCGGGACAGATACTTTACGAGCAGTACGTC.

The V call is TRBV7-9, the J call TRBJ1-2, with D unresolved. From germline, CDR1 is SEHNR and CDR2 FQNEAQ (reference sequence). The CDR3 contains 14 residues. V shed 5 bases and J shed 3 bases, with 13 bases lying between them. In DNA form, the CDR3 reads TGTGCCAGCAGCATCAACAGTTATTACTATGGCTACACCTTC. The encoded protein is CASSINSYYYGYTF.

This clonotype was picked up many times. CDR3 loop: CASSDPGVADTQYF. The CDR3 DNA follows: TGTGCCAGCAGTGATCCGGGTGTGGCAGATACGCAGTATTTT. This rearrangement joins TRBV6-2 or TRBV6-3 to TRBJ2-3; D remains ambiguous. V lost 5 bases and J lost 4, with 13 bases in between. CDR3 size: 14 residues. Per germline, CDR1 MNHEY and CDR2 SVGEGT.

This clonotype was picked up a small number of times. The genes are TRBV4-2 and TRBJ2-2; TRBD1 matches at 7 bases. The V and J ends lost 2 bases and 3 bases, in that order; junction bases with no gene match: 6. The CDR3 runs 16 residues. The germline V gene encodes CDR1 LGHNA and CDR2 YNFKEQ. CDR3 region: CASSQSGTEYTGELFF. In nucleotides, the CDR3 is TGTGCCAGCAGCCAATCCGGGACAGAGTACACCGGGGAGCTGTTTTTT.

The V call is TRBV7-3, the J call TRBJ2-1; a weak D match, TRBD2 (5 bases). V gave up 4 bases and J gave up 10 bases, with 20 bases separating them. The CDR3 extends over 15 amino acids. The germline V gene has CDR1 SGHTA and CDR2 FQGTGA. The CDR3 DNA reads TGTGCCAGCAGCTCCCATGCGGGTAGCGCAGTCGAGCAGTTCTTC. This encodes CASSSHAGSAVEQFF.

The chain recombines TRBV19 with TRBJ2-1; D remains ambiguous. Germline values: CDR1 LNHDA, CDR2 SQIVND (reference sequence). Trimming pared 0 bases from V and 8 bases from J, leaving 8 bases between. The CDR3 runs 13 residues. CDR3 loop: CASSIDTFYEQFF. DNA of the CDR3: TGTGCCAGTAGTATAGACACGTTCTATGAGCAGTTCTTC.

The chain employs TRBV7-9 and TRBJ2-4, with D perhaps TRBD1 (5 bases). CDR3 size: 14 residues. V gave up 2 bases and J gave up 4 bases, with 9 bases separating them. The V gene's germline CDR1 is SEHNR and CDR2 FQNEAQ (reference sequence). CDR3 DNA sequence: TGTGCCAGCAGCTTATTGGGGCAGAAAAACATTCAGTACTTC. Its translation: CASSLLGQKNIQYF. The variable domain in full, with the rest retrieved from reference TRBV7-9 and TRBJ2-4, is DTGVSQNPRHKITKRGQNVTFRCDPISEHNRLYWYRQTLGQGPEFLTYFQNEAQLEKSRLLSDRFSAERPKGSFSTLEIQRTEQGDSAMYLCASSLLGQKNIQYFGAGTRLSVL.

CDR3 nucleotide sequence: TGTGCCACCAGTGATTCCAGGGGATTGAACACTGAAGCTTTCTTT. The encoded protein is CATSDSRGLNTEAFF. The rearrangement joins TRBV24-1 to TRBJ1-1, with TRBD1 as a possible D gene (6 bases). Germline lookup yields CDR1 KGHDR and CDR2 SFDVKD. This CDR3 has 15 amino acids. Trimming pared 2 bases from V and 0 bases from J, leaving 9 bases between.

This clonotype has only a few counts. The junction departs from germline at one end; a sequencing error may be responsible. The chain joins TRBV10-3 to TRBJ2-7, with D maybe TRBD2 (6 bases). The CDR3 runs 14 residues. The germline V gene encodes CDR1 ENHRY and CDR2 SYGVKD. The DNA of the CDR3 is TGTGCCAGCAGTGTGACTAGTGGCGTCTACGAGCAGTACTTC. Its protein is CASSVTSGVYEQYF.

This clonotype was seen a handful of times. The rearrangement joins TRBV9 to TRBJ2-3, with TRBD2 identical over 14 bases. With V trimmed by 2 bases and J by 3 bases, 2 bases remained unmatched. CDR1 and CDR2 from the germline V gene are SGDLS and YYNGEE. The CDR3 sequence is 16 residues long. The CDR3 region is CASSVGTSGGTDTQYF. CDR3 coding DNA: TGTGCCAGCAGCGTTGGGACTAGCGGGGGTACAGATACGCAGTATTTT.

Only a few counts were recorded for this clonotype. V and J are TRBV3-1 and TRBJ2-3, with 10 nucleotides matching TRBD2. From germline, CDR1 is LGHDT and CDR2 YNNKEL (reference sequence). The J segment lost 6 bases and the V segment lost 4 bases, leaving 10 bases of the junction unmatched. The CDR3 runs 16 residues. The CDR3 sequence: CASSPVTSGPADTQYF. The DNA for the CDR3 is TGTGCCAGCAGCCCGGTGACTAGCGGGCCTGCGGATACGCAGTATTTT.

CDR3 DNA sequence: TGTGCCAGCAGCTTAGAACAGGGACTCTACGAGCAGTACTTC. Translation gives CASSLEQGLYEQYF. This chain connects TRBV7-6 to TRBJ2-7; perhaps D is TRBD1 or TRBD2 (6 bases each). The CDR3 extends over 14 amino acids. The germline V gene encodes CDR1 SGHVS and CDR2 FNYEAQ. Trimming removed 1 base from V and 3 bases from J, with 10 bases in between.

Worth noting for this clonotype: A read error is possible here, since a much larger clone lies one base away. V is TRBV6-1 and J is TRBJ1-3; the D gene is possibly TRBD1 (5 bases). The CDR3 runs to 15 residues. The germline V and J ends were trimmed by 4 bases and 0 bases, with 10 bases remaining between them. Germline V gene lookup returns CDR1 MNHNS and CDR2 SASEGT. The CDR3 sequence is CASSATGDSGNTIYF. The CDR3, as DNA: TGTGCCAGCAGTGCAACGGGGGACTCTGGAAACACCATATATTTT.

The chain recombines TRBV19 with TRBJ1-2; tentatively, D is TRBD1 (6 bases). Trimming left V 3 bases short and J 5 bases short, with 10 bases between. Germline CDR1 LNHDA, CDR2 SQIVND (reference sequence). This CDR3 is 13 amino acids long. The CDR3 spells CASSIGQFYGYTF. The CDR3, as DNA: TGTGCCAGTAGTATCGGACAGTTTTATGGCTACACCTTC. The full variable domain, in which reference TRBV19 and TRBJ1-2 provide the parts outside the CDR3, is DGGITQSPKYLFRKEGQNVTLSCEQNLNHDAMYWYRQDPGQGLRLIYYSQIVNDFQKGDIAEGYSVSREKKESFPLTVTSAQKNPTAFYLCASSIGQFYGYTFGSGTRLTVV.

The chain is built from TRBV2 and TRBJ2-1; D uncertain. V was trimmed by 7 bases and J by 8 bases, leaving 9 bases between them. Germline V gene data show CDR1 as SNHLY and CDR2 as FYNNEI. The CDR3 runs to 11 residues. The DNA for the CDR3 is TGTGCCAGCAACAAAGAAGATGAGCAGTTCTTC. Residues: CASNKEDEQFF.

In its sample, this clonotype was seen a few times. The chain is built from TRBV7-9 and TRBJ2-7; D unresolved. V lost 3 bases and J lost 3, with 9 bases in between. Germline V gene lookup returns CDR1 SEHNR and CDR2 FQNEAQ (reference sequence). The CDR3 runs to 13 residues. Here the CDR3 reads CASSFKGFYEQYF. The CDR3, as DNA: TGTGCCAGCAGCTTTAAAGGGTTCTACGAGCAGTACTTC.

This clonotype was counted between two and nine times. The gene calls are TRBV12-3 or TRBV12-4 and TRBJ2-1; TRBD1 matches 10 bases. Losses at the gene ends were 8 bases for V and 8 bases for J; bases not matched to a gene: 12. The CDR3 loop spans 15 amino acids. CDR3 nucleotide sequence: TGTGCCAGCTCCCGCCCCGGGACAGGGGTGGATGAGCAGTTCTTC. Translation: CASSRPGTGVDEQFF.

The sample holds many counts of this clonotype. V usage is TRBV18 and J usage is TRBJ2-1; D unclear. The germline gives CDR1 KGHSH, CDR2 LQKENI. This CDR3 is 13 amino acids long. V lost 3 bases, J lost 7 bases, and 10 bases lay in between. CDR3 region: CASSPPSENEQFF. CDR3 sequence (DNA): TGTGCCAGCTCACCGCCCTCGGAGAATGAGCAGTTCTTC.

The V call is TRBV9, the J call TRBJ2-1; 14 bases match TRBD2. CDR1 and CDR2 from the germline V gene are SGDLS and YYNGEE. The CDR3 contains 18 residues. J was trimmed by 7 bases and V by 2 bases; bases with no gene match: 11. CDR3 residues: CASSVGLAGGGTWNEQFF. The CDR3, as DNA: TGTGCCAGCAGCGTCGGACTAGCGGGGGGTGGTACGTGGAATGAGCAGTTCTTC.

The genes are TRBV28 and TRBJ1-5, with a tentative D call TRBD1 (5 bases). Germline loops: CDR1 MDHEN, CDR2 SYDVKM. Trimming removed 3 bases at V and 5 bases at J, with 14 bases between. The CDR3 runs to 15 residues. CDR3 residues: CASSFRTRGYQPQHF. The CDR3, as DNA: TGTGCCAGCAGTTTTCGAACAAGGGGTTATCAGCCCCAGCATTTT.

The chain links TRBV5-1 to TRBJ2-3, with 8 bases matching TRBD2. This CDR3 spans 14 amino acids. V was clipped by 4 bases and J by 3 bases; unmatched bases: 4. Germline CDR1 SGHRS, CDR2 YFSETQ. The CDR3 protein is CASSGGLVTDTQYF. In DNA form, the CDR3 reads TGCGCCAGCAGCGGGGGACTAGTTACAGATACGCAGTATTTT.

The table lists this clonotype with many counts. The chain couples TRBV5-1 to TRBJ2-1; 7 bases are shared with TRBD2. V dropped 4 bases and J dropped 0; count of bases not matched to a gene: 4. The CDR3 is 15 residues long. Germline CDR1 reads SGHRS; CDR2 reads YFSETQ. The CDR3 is CASSPGGSSYNEQFF. The CDR3 nucleotides are TGCGCCAGCAGCCCCGGGGGGAGCTCCTACAATGAGCAGTTCTTC. Variable domain in full (rest from reference TRBV5-1 and TRBJ2-1): KAGVTQTPRYLIKTRGQQVTLSCSPISGHRSVSWYQQTPGQGLQFLFEYFSETQRNKGNFPGRFSGRQFSNSRSEMNVSTLELGDSALYLCASSPGGSSYNEQFFGPGTRLTVL.

The rearrangement links TRBV6-5 to TRBJ1-2, with a possible D match to TRBD1 (6 bases). Trimming removed 4 bases at V and 8 bases at J, with 14 bases between. Germline assignment: CDR1 MNHEY and CDR2 SVGAGI. The CDR3 contains 13 residues. In DNA form, the CDR3 reads TGTGCCAGCAGTTTGGACAGTAGGGACGGCTACACCTTC. This codes for CASSLDSRDGYTF.

At least ten counts were recorded for this clonotype. The rearrangement uses TRBV24-1 and TRBJ2-5, with D perhaps matching TRBD1 (5 bases). The germline V gene has CDR1 KGHDR and CDR2 SFDVKD. With 3 bases removed from V and 2 bases from J, the gap between germline ends came to 12 bases. This CDR3 spans 15 amino acids. In nucleotides, the CDR3 is TGTGCCACCAGTGATGCCGCAGGGCAACAAGAGACCCAGTACTTC. Encoded protein: CATSDAAGQQETQYF.